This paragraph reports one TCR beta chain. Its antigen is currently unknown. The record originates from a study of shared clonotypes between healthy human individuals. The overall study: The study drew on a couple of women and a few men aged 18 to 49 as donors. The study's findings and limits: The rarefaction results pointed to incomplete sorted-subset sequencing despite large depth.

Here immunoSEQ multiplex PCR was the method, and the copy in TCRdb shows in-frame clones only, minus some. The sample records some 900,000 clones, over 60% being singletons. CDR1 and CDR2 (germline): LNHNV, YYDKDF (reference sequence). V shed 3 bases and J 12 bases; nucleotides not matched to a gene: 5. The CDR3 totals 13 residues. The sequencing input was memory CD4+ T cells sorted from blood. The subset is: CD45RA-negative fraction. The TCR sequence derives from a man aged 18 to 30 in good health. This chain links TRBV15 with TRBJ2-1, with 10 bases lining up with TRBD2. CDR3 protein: CATSSATSGRQFF. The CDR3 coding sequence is TGTGCCACCAGCAGTGCGACTAGCGGGCGGCAGTTCTTC.